This T cell receptor beta chain originates from a study of early T cells in non-severe SARS-CoV-2 infection (TCRdb year 2021). Study-wide context: Bulk RNA from unsorted whole blood was used for TCR sequencing, so alpha and beta chains could not be paired.

With respect to this clonotype: Its antigen is not yet known. No per-base quality is available; no much larger clone lies one base away.

The study at large found these results: VDJdb matching was skewed toward anti-spike CD8 responses and likely underestimated virus-specific expansions, missing private and CD4 specificities.

Set within a cohort of healthcare workers in London, UK, this nested case-control study involved weekly PCR testing of nasopharyngeal swabs along with blood sampling. Healthcare workers were recruited during the week of the UK lockdown, between 23 and 31 March 2020, and followed weekly for up to 16 weeks. To prepare the library, 5' RACE was applied. Reads for this sample came from a NextSeq 500. The TCR library protocol attached unique molecular identifiers to individual cDNA molecules to correct for sequencing error and PCR bias. Both TCR alpha and beta chains were sequenced, and tight co-correlation was observed between alpha and beta sequence abundances in each sample. Per the authors' processing: V gene, J gene and CDR3 annotation of TCR sequences was performed with Decombinator V4. Expanded TCRs were defined as changing significantly between any two time points under a Poisson model with p below 0.0001. TCR abundances were normalised to the total number of TCRs sequenced per sample and were expressed as counts per million. A search of VDJdb, accessed on 1 November 2021, was run for TCRs annotated to CMV, EBV and SARS-CoV-2, with TCRs annotated for multiple antigens excluded. Using fastp at Q25 and MiXCR, TCRdb reprocessed the public reads and kept productive beta chains. CDR3 protein sequences are deduplicated, and each keeps its most common genes and DNA. The V and J calls reflect TCRdb's pipeline rather than the authors' work. The sample table records tens of thousands of distinct CDR3 sequences; 14% of these occur just once. The top ten clonotypes cover around 7% of the sample.

The sequenced material came from whole blood. This TCR derives from an adult who was a healthcare worker with PCR-confirmed SARS-CoV-2 infection or an uninfected control (not recorded which).

The DNA sequence reads TGCAGTACGGCCCAAGAGACCCAGTACTTC. This translates into CSTAQETQYF. The chain is encoded by TRBV20-1 joined to TRBJ2-5, with no confidently assigned D gene. Trimming at the junction amounts to 8 bases on V and 1 base on J, and the germline ends lie 5 bases apart. From the germline V gene (reference sequence), CDR1 is DFQATT and CDR2 is SNEGSKA. Spanning cysteine to phenylalanine, the CDR3 consists of 10 amino acids. Just CDR3 DNA is preserved here, 30 bases in frame from base 1.